This record looks at one T cell receptor beta chain sequence and its context. This sample is drawn from a study of T cell repertoires in cytomegalovirus infection. TCRdb reprocessed the reads via MiXCR and lists one record per CDR3 protein. In the table there are under 600,000 distinct CDR3 sequences, 16% of which are singletons. Germline V CDR1 and CDR2: SEHNR, FQNEAQ (reference sequence). The CDR3 has 13 amino acids. The V segment lost 4 bases and the J segment 11 bases; nucleotides outside the gene matches: 6. The source material was CD8+ T cells from PBMCs. The chain joins TRBV7-9 to TRBJ1-5; 9 bases line up with TRBD1. The receptor's source is a human donor in good health (CMV status not recorded). Some clones in this sample may be carry-over from other donors' samples. CDR3 sequence: CASSSSGTGSQHF. The CDR3 nucleotides are TGTGCCAGCAGCTCCTCGGGGACAGGGTCCCAGCATTTT.